Sequencing of this T cell receptor (beta chain) was carried out in a study of cytomegalovirus exposure and HLA in healthy donors (dated by TCRdb to between 2016 and 2019). At the level of the whole study: An earlier analysis of some 550 of the donors reported approximately 290 Gb of sequence data and 100 million to 140 million unique TCR beta sequences from roughly 180 million T cells. An early release covering 550 to 650 HLA-typed donors comprised about 290 gigabases of sequencing data and 85 million or so unique TCR sequences. Of the 398 genotyped donors, 80% to 90% were placed in the genetic ancestry cluster associated with self-reported Caucasian donors. The study aimed to test whether signatures of past pathogen exposure could be identified by cataloging public T cell receptors. The study used immunosequencing to profile the T cell repertoires of 666 subjects and linked those repertoires to cytomegalovirus serostatus. A separate validation cohort of roughly 130 different subjects was used in addition to the approximately 640-subject first cohort. The study combined high-throughput TCR immunosequencing, statistical association of individual TCRs with disease status, and machine learning to predict cytomegalovirus infection status. A later analysis re-analyzed previously published TCR beta repertoires from about 600 donors and added high-resolution HLA genotyping to study TCR occurrence patterns. Rather than using new phenotypic data, the later analysis identified candidate immune exposures from TCR beta sequences and from how often those sequences occurred across donors. An earlier analysis of some 600 of the donors applied high-throughput TCR beta sequencing to assess whether each TCR beta V gene segment acted as functional or pseudogenic. Alongside the repertoire data, information on donor age, sex, ethnicity and CMV serostatus was compiled. Genome-wide SNP genotypes for about three fifths of the roughly 670 donors were used in a later genetic analysis, which treated that subset as a discovery cohort. All discovery cohort repertoires had been generated on a single sequencing platform. Class I and class II HLA loci were covered by the typing at four-digit resolution. The number of typed donors differed by locus: about 620-630 for A, B, C, DRB1 and DQB1; 522 for DQA1; some 590 for DPA1; and around 450 for DPB1. Because of strong linkage in the cohort, a handful of DR-DQ haplotypes were treated as single units for association and clustering. Among approximately 370 genotyped donors of the cohort, an average of around 220,000 unique TCR beta nucleotide sequences was sequenced per donor, of which approximately 18% were non-productive. The research as a whole found: Only TCR beta chains were sequenced in this cohort, and the absence of alpha or paired-chain data limited detectable features. The sequencing pipeline was judged likely to have produced a cluster of highly shared sequence variants as a technical artifact. A later analysis associated 16,951 TCR beta sequences with specific HLA alleles at a false discovery rate of 0.05. The 87-base-pair reads could not distinguish some IMGT-functional V segments, including TRBV6-2 and TRBV6-3, so those segments were excluded. The authors suggested that the approach could potentially be extended to other disease states and immunological phenotypes. In an earlier analysis of 587 of the donors, most TCR beta V segments appeared in productive rearrangements about 87% or about 30% of the time, broadly matching IMGT annotations. Because counts were too low, about 15 rarely observed V segments, including chromosome 9 orphons, were left out of the earlier analysis of about 500 of the donors. Most TCR sequences were observed very rarely across donors, whereas some public TCRs were present in many individuals. A further reported finding was that TCR beta sequences accurately predicted the HLA-A and HLA-B alleles for most subjects in the first cohort. V-gene and J-gene trimming of TCR beta chains was associated with a missense DCLRE1C variant in a later genetic analysis, and the association was replicated in an independent cohort. A later analysis found that most CMV-associated TCR beta chains appeared HLA-restricted, with HLA associations seemingly driven largely by CMV exposure. For the cohort, immune exposure information was limited to CMV serostatus. The presence/absence analyses assumed that sequencing depth was roughly uniform across donors, and that assumption may not be true. Assigning TCR associations to individual alleles was difficult when HLA alleles, especially DR and DQ, strongly co-occurred. Because HLA typing was unavailable for some donors at each locus, only the typed subset was used in association tests. The study listed approximately 150 TCR beta chains as associated with cytomegalovirus. Several of the top co-occurrence clusters appeared to be linked to parvovirus B19, influenza, CMV and Epstein-Barr virus, according to a later analysis. Compared with equally common non-associated chains, HLA-associated TCR beta chains in a later analysis were more clonally expanded and had lower generation probabilities. Compared with the roughly 670-donor mean, donors in an Asian-associated ancestry cluster had fewer N-insertions in productive TCRs, according to a later genetic analysis. In vitro tests confirmed that three of the cytomegalovirus-associated TCR beta chains recognize cytomegalovirus antigens. Cytomegalovirus status was reported to be diagnosed by the classifier with high specificity and sensitivity in both the original and validation cohorts. According to a later analysis, TCR association rates differed among HLA loci, with DRB1 alleles showing the most associated TCRs and HLA-C alleles showing the fewest. Correlated functional status among segregating V segments might be attributable to linkage disequilibrium, but an unknown experimental factor could not be ruled out.

Libraries were built with the immunoSEQ multiplex PCR assay. For the multiplex PCR, a mixture combining 60 forward primers for TCR Vbeta segments and 13 reverse primers for TCR Jbeta segments was used. A multiplex PCR assay on genomic DNA amplified the CDR3 region of rearranged TCR beta genes. The amplified TCR beta libraries were sequenced on the Illumina HiSeq System as 87-base-pair reads. The authors processed their data as follows. In a later analysis, some 80 million unique TCR beta chains were counted across the 650 to 750 repertoires, and roughly 11 million of these chains were shared by at least two donors. To remove PCR and sequencing errors, raw reads were error-corrected and collapsed into unique sequences using a nearest-neighbor algorithm that merged closely related sequences. CDR3 sequences were aligned to IMGT reference sequences to assign V, D and J gene segments. Each retained sequence needed at least a six-nucleotide match to both a V gene segment and a J gene segment. Rearrangements were classified as productive when the CDR3 lacked stop codons and remained in frame with V and J, and all other rearrangements were classified as non-productive. CDR3 was defined according to IMGT convention as the region running from the second conserved V-encoded cysteine to the conserved J-encoded phenylalanine. The earlier analysis of about 590 of the donors excluded sequences that lacked an unambiguous match to a single V gene segment. An earlier analysis of approximately 590 of the donors classified V segments as functional when productive rearrangements were above 56.7% and as segregating when the standard deviation between donors was above 5%. A statistical classification framework was built for diagnosing cytomegalovirus status from the catalog of TCR beta chain sequences. V and J gene assignment, in a later analysis, came from comparing TCR nucleotide sequences with IMGT/GENE-DB human TR gene sequences. The TCRdist pipeline was used in a later analysis to assign CDR3 sequences and most-parsimonious VDJ recombination scenarios. In a later analysis, each TCR beta chain was defined by its CDR3 amino acid sequence together with its V-gene family, and reads lacking a unique V-gene family were excluded. In a later analysis, around 600 highly shared, low-generation-probability nucleotide sequences were removed to address suspected cross-contamination and a sequencing artifact. In a later analysis, a clonal expansion index for each public chain was calculated from normalized within-repertoire ranks of inferred template counts. A later analysis computed generation probabilities with a VDJ recombination model fitted to out-of-frame rearrangements, and checked the results against IGoR. In a later analysis, hypergeometric tests were used to score TCR-TCR, TCR-HLA and TCR-CMV co-occurrence, with a repertoire-size bias correction applied to TCR pairs. False discovery rates were estimated in a later analysis by permuting HLA or CMV assignments 20 times. In a later analysis, co-occurring TCRs were grouped using DBSCAN, with TCRdist sequence similarity added in when clustering inside HLA-allele-positive subsets. Co-occurrence clustering excluded repertoires with fewer than 30,000 or more than 120,000 public chains, plus five with anomalous nucleotide sharing. In TCRdb, the immuneACCESS table is reduced to in-frame sequences with V and J assigned. These tables do not hold every clone; where another copy was compared, an unresolved V gene accounts for under half, and the others remain unexplained. V, J and clone size derive from that table, while D and trimming were established from the DNA sequence. The sample table lists around 120,000 clones, under 90% of them with a count of one. 7.5% to 10% of the sample lies in the top ten.

Inclusive of the bounding cysteine and phenylalanine, the CDR3 is 16 residues long. Only the CDR3 DNA is retained, 48 bases long and in frame from the first base. In the germline V gene (reference sequence), CDR1 corresponds to MNHNY and CDR2 to SVGAGI. Ends trimmed: V by 2 bases, J by 8 bases; bases unmatched to a gene: 9. Note on this clone: Its antigen is not yet known. No much larger clonotype is one base removed from it; base qualities were not supplied.

The cohort was made up of about 610 healthy bone marrow donors. At the time of sampling, every cohort member was nominally healthy, though immune exposures that went unrecorded were likely present. The donor was CMV seropositive and was included in the group of 250 to 300 seropositive cohort members. A peripheral blood sample was collected from each donor, and TCR beta sequencing was performed on peripheral blood mononuclear cells. Genomic DNA extraction from the blood cell samples was performed with the Qiagen DNeasy Blood Extraction Kit. Sequenced sample: PBMCs. The sequence was obtained from a female donor in good health and CMV-seropositive. This sequence uses TRBV6-6 and TRBJ2-1, with 10 bases aligning to TRBD2. Here is the DNA: TGTGCCAGCAGTTACCCCAAAAGCGGGGGGGCAGATGAGCAGTTCTTC. It codes for CASSYPKSGGADEQFF.